One sample yielded the 11 T cell receptor beta chains listed below, sequenced in a study of beta chain features in type 1 diabetes. Expressed TCRB transcripts were sequenced because the isolated RNA had all been reverse transcribed beforehand. Profiling relied on immunoSEQ multiplex PCR, and the TCRdb table lists in-frame clones only, not all of them. The data show around 430,000 clones, approximately 31% seen once. Sequenced material: naive CD4+ T cells from blood. Receptor source: a man younger than 35 in good health.

This rearrangement joins TRBV4-2 to TRBJ1-4; D is ambiguous. CDR1 is LGHNA, CDR2 YNFKEQ, per germline. Trimming cost V 4 bases and J 7 bases, with 16 bases left between them. This CDR3 is built from 15 residues. CDR3 in amino acids: CASSPPGGPGEKLFF. CDR3 DNA sequence: TGTGCCAGCAGCCCCCCAGGCGGGCCGGGTGAAAAACTGTTTTTT.

V is TRBV15 and J is TRBJ1-5; TRBD1 aligns across 10 bases. The CDR3 loop spans 14 amino acids. After removal of 7 bases from V and 1 base from J, the junction contained 1 base not matched to a gene. Germline values: CDR1 LNHNV, CDR2 YYDKDF (reference sequence). The CDR3 region is CATKGQGSNQPQHF. CDR3 in DNA: TGTGCCACCAAGGGACAGGGGAGCAATCAGCCCCAGCATTTT.

This clone was observed a handful of times. The chain carries TRBV7-2 and TRBJ2-7; tentatively, D is TRBD2 (6 bases). The CDR3 runs 15 residues. V was pared by 5 bases and J by 0 bases, with 14 bases between. Germline CDR1 and CDR2: SGHTA and FQGNSA. This CDR3 is CASSALVGGSYEQYF. The CDR3 nucleotides are TGTGCCAGCAGCGCTCTAGTGGGGGGCTCCTACGAGCAGTACTTC.

The chain is built from TRBV20-1 and TRBJ2-7, with TRBD2 as a possible D gene (7 bases). Germline CDR1 is DFQATT and CDR2 is SNEGSKA (reference sequence). Trimming removed 5 bases at V and 7 bases at J, with 12 bases between. This CDR3 is built from 11 residues. CDR3 residues: CSAPRGAEQYF. In DNA form, the CDR3 reads TGCAGTGCTCCCCGGGGGGCGGAGCAGTACTTC.

This clone occurred a few times. This chain joins TRBV25-1 and TRBJ2-7, with D perhaps TRBD1 (5 bases). V was cut by 5 bases and J by 4 bases, with 15 bases left in between. The CDR3 is 14 amino acids. CDR1 is MGHDK and CDR2 is SYGVNS in the germline V gene. This chain's CDR3 is CASSKTEQVYEQYF. CDR3 nucleotide sequence: TGTGCCAGCAGTAAAACAGAACAGGTGTACGAGCAGTACTTC.

J is TRBJ2-3 and V is TRBV5-4; D tentatively reads TRBD1 or TRBD2 (5 bases each). The CDR3 length is 16 residues. Germline V gene lookup returns CDR1 SGHNT and CDR2 YYREEE (reference sequence). Trimming removed 2 bases from V and 0 bases from J, with 13 bases in between. This CDR3 is CASSFYGDGSTDTQYF. CDR3 DNA: TGTGCCAGCAGCTTTTACGGGGACGGTAGCACAGATACGCAGTATTTT.

The gene calls are TRBV4-1 and TRBJ2-1; D possibly corresponds to TRBD2 (6 bases). The CDR3 length is 17 residues. Germline CDR1 and CDR2: MGHRA and YSYEKL. V was cut by 1 base and J by 0 bases, with 13 bases left in between. The CDR3 is CASSQGTGLISYNEQFF. CDR3 coding DNA: TGCGCCAGCAGCCAAGGCACGGGACTGATCTCCTACAATGAGCAGTTCTTC.

The V call is TRBV14, the J call TRBJ2-2, with D unclear. V gave up 5 bases and J gave up 7 bases, with 11 bases separating them. Germline assignment: CDR1 SGHDN and CDR2 FVKESK. The CDR3 is made up of 13 amino acids. The CDR3: CASSSRVYGELFF. The CDR3 DNA reads TGTGCCAGCAGCTCTCGGGTATACGGGGAGCTGTTTTTT.

J is TRBJ1-2 and V is TRBV7-9; TRBD1 agrees at 8 bases. The germline V gene has CDR1 SEHNR and CDR2 FQNEAQ (reference sequence). After removal of 4 bases from V and 2 bases from J, the junction contained 3 bases not matched to a gene. The CDR3 consists of 14 residues. CDR3 sequence: CASSWTGFNYGYTF. For the CDR3, the DNA is TGTGCCAGCAGCTGGACAGGGTTCAACTATGGCTACACCTTC.

The CDR3 reads CASSPFEDTQYF. The DNA of the CDR3 is TGTGCCAGCAGCCCCTTCGAGGATACGCAGTATTTT. The chain uses TRBV28 and TRBJ2-3, with D uncertain. Germline CDR1 reads MDHEN; CDR2 reads SYDVKM. The CDR3 length is 12 residues. Trimming cost V 6 bases and J 6 bases, with 10 bases left between them.

This clone was seen only a few times. The chain is built from TRBV30 and TRBJ2-3, with TRBD2 matching over 9 bases. The CDR3 covers 14 residues. V lost 4 bases, J lost 0 bases, and 2 bases stayed unmatched. Germline CDR1 reads GTSNPN; CDR2 reads SVGIG (reference sequence). The CDR3 protein is CAWILAGSTDTQYF. CDR3 nucleotides: TGTGCCTGGATCCTAGCGGGGAGCACAGATACGCAGTATTTT. Together with reference TRBV30 and TRBJ2-3, the CDR3 gives the full variable domain: SQTIHQWPATLVQPVGSPLSLECTVEGTSNPNLYWYRQAAGRGLQLLFYSVGIGQISSEVPQNLSASRPQDRQFILSSKKLLLSDSGFYLCAWILAGSTDTQYFGPGTRLTVL.